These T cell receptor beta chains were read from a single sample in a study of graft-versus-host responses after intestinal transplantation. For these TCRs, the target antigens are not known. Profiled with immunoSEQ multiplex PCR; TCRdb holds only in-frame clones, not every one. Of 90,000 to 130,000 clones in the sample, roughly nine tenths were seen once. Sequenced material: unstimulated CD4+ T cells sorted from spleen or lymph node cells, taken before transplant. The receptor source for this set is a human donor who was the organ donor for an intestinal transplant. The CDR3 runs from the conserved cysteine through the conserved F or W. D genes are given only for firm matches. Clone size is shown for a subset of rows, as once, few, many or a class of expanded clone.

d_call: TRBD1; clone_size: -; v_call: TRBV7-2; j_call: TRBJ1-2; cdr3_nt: TGTGCCAGCAGCGGCCCGGGACAGGGGGCCGGTGGCTACACCTTC; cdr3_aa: CASSGPGQGAGGYTF
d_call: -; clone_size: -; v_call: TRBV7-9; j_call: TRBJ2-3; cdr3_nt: TGTGCCAGCAGCTTAGGAGCAGAATCCCTTACAGATACGCAGTATTTT; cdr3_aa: CASSLGAESLTDTQYF
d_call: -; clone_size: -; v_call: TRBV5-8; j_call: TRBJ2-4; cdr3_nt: TGTGCCAGCAGCTTGCATGCTAGCAACATTCAGTACTTC; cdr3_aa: CASSLHASNIQYF
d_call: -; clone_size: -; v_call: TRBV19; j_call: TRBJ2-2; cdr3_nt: TGTGCCAGTAGTAGGAGCGGATACACCGGGGAGCTGTTTTTT; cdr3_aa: CASSRSGYTGELFF
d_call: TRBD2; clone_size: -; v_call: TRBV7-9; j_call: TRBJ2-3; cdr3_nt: TGTGCCAGCAGGCTAGCGGGAGATACGCAGTATTTT; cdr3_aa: CASRLAGDTQYF
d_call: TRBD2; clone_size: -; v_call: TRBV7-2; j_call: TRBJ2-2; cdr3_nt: TGTGCCAGCAGCCGTAGCGGGGCAAACACCGGGGAGCTGTTTTTT; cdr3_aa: CASSRSGANTGELFF
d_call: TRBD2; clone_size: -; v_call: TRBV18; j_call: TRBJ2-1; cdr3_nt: TGTGCCAGCTCACCAATTCCGGCTAGCGGGAGGGGGAGTGAGCAGTTCTTC; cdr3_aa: CASSPIPASGRGSEQFF
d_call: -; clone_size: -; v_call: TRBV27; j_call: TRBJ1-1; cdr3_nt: TGTGCCAGCAGTTTATCGTCGAGGGGGGGATACCACACTGAAGCTTTCTTT; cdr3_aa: CASSLSSRGGYHTEAFF
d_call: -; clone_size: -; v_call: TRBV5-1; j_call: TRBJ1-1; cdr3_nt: TGCGCCAGCAGCTTGAACAGGCCCACTGAAGCTTTCTTT; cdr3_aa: CASSLNRPTEAFF
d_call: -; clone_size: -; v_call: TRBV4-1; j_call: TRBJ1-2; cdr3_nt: TGCGCCAGCAGCCCGGGATATGGCTACACCTTC; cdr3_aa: CASSPGYGYTF
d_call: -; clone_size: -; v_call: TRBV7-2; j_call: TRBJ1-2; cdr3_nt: TGTGCCAGCAGCTTCTACGCAAGCTATGGCTACACCTTC; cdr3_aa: CASSFYASYGYTF
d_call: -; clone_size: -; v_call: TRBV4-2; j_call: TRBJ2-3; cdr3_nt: TGTGCCAGCAGCCAACTAGACGGGGCCACAGATACGCAGTATTTT; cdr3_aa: CASSQLDGATDTQYF
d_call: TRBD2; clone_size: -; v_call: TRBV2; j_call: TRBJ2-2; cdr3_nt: TGTGCCAGCAGTGCGGGACTAGCGGGAGGGACCTACACCGGGGAGCTGTTTTTT; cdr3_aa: CASSAGLAGGTYTGELFF
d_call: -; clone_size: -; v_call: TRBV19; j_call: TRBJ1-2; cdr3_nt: TGTGCCAGTAGTAATCACGGACAGCGATACTATGGCTACACCTTC; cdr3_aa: CASSNHGQRYYGYTF
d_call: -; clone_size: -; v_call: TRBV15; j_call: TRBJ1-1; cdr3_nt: TGTGCCACCAGCAGATCCCCAGGTGAAGCTTTCTTT; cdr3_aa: CATSRSPGEAFF
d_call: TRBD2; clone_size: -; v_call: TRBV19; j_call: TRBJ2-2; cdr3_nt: TGTGCCAGTAGTCGGGCGGGAGTGGGCACCGGGGAGCTGTTTTTT; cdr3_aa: CASSRAGVGTGELFF
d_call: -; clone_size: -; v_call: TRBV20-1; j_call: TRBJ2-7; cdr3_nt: TGCAGTGCTAACAAGGATTACGAGCAGTACTTC; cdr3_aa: CSANKDYEQYF
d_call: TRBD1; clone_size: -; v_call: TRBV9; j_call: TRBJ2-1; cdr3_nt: TGTGCCAGCAGCGCCCGGACAGGGGGCGCGAATGAGCAGTTCTTC; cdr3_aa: CASSARTGGANEQFF
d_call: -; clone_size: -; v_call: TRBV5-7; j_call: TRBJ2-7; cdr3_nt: TGTGCCAGCAGCTGGACGGGTACCTACGAGCAGTACTTC; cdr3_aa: CASSWTGTYEQYF
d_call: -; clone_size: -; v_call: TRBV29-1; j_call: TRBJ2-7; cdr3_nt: TGCAGCGTTGTAATCCTACGGGATCCTCGGGAGCAGTACTTC; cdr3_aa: CSVVILRDPREQYF
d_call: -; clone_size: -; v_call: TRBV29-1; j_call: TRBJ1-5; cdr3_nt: TGCAGCATAGGTGGGGTCGATAGCAATCAGCCCCAGCATTTT; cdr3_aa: CSIGGVDSNQPQHF
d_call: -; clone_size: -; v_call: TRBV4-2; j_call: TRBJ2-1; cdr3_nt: TGTGCCAGCAGCCAAGATCCGGGACTTTCCTACAATGAGCAGTTCTTC; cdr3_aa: CASSQDPGLSYNEQFF
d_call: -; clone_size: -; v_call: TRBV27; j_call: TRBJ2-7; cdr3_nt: TGTGCCAGCAGTAACTCCTTGGACCGAGGGCGCTCCTACGAGCAGTACTTC; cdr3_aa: CASSNSLDRGRSYEQYF
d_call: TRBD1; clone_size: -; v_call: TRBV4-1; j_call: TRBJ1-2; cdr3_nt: TGCGCCAGCAGCCAAGATGCAACAGGGGGCCTCTATGGCTACACCTTC; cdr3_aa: CASSQDATGGLYGYTF
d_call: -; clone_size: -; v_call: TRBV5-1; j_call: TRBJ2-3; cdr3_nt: TGCGCCAGCAGCTTACCCGAGACAAGTACGCAGTATTTT; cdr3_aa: CASSLPETSTQYF
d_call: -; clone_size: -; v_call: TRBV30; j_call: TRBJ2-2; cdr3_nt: TGTGCCTGGAGTGTAGTCAGGGTCGGGGAGCTGTTTTTT; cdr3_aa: CAWSVVRVGELFF
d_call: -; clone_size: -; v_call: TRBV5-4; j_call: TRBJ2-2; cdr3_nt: TGTGCCAGCAGCCCCCCCACCGGGGAGCTGTTTTTT; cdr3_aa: CASSPPTGELFF
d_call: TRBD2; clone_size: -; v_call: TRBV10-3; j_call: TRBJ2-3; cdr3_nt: TGTGCCATCAGTGGGTCTAGCGGGAGTGATACGCAGTATTTT; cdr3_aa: CAISGSSGSDTQYF
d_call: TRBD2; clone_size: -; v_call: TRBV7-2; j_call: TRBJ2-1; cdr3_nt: TGTGCCAGCAGCTTAACTAGCGGGAGGGCCATGACTGAGCAGTTCTTC; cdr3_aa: CASSLTSGRAMTEQFF
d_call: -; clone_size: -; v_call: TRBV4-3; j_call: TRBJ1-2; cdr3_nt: TGCGCCAGCAGCCAAGAAAGAGCCAATGGCTACACCTTC; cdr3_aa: CASSQERANGYTF
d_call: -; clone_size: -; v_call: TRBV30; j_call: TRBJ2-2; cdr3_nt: TGTGCCTGGAGAGGGAGGGGGGCGAACACCGGGGAGCTGTTTTTT; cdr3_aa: CAWRGRGANTGELFF
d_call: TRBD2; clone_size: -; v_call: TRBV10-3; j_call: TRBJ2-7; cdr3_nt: TGTGCCATCAGTTCCAGCGGGAGTAACGAGCAGTACTTC; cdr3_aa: CAISSSGSNEQYF
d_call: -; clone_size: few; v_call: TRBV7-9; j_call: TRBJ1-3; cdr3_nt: TGTGCCAGCAGCCTGTCTGGAAACACCATATATTTT; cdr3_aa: CASSLSGNTIYF
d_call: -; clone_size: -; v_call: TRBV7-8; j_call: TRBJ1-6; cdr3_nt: TGTGCCAGCAGCTTAGGGGGACGGTATTCACCCCTCCACTTT; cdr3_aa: CASSLGGRYSPLHF
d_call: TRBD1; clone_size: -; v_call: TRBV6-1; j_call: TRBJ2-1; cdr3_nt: TGTGCCAGCCTCCGGGACAGAGCCTACAATGAGCAGTTCTTC; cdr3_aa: CASLRDRAYNEQFF
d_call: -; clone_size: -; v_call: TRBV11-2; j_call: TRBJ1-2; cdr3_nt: TGTGCCAGCAGCTTAAGGGCTAACTATGGCTACACCTTC; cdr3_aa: CASSLRANYGYTF
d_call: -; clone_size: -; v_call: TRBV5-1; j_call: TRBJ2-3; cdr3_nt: TGCGCCAGCAGCCTAGACCACTCCACAGATACGCAGTATTTT; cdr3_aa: CASSLDHSTDTQYF
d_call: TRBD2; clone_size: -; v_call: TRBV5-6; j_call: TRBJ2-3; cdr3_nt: TGTGCCAGCAGCACGACTAGCGGGACAGATACGCAGTATTTT; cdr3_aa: CASSTTSGTDTQYF
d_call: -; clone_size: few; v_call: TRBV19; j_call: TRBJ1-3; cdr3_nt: TGTGCCAGTAGTATCGCAGGGTCTGGAAACACCATATATTTT; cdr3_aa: CASSIAGSGNTIYF
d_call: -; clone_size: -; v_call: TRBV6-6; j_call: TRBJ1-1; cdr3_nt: TGTGCCAGCAGCGACGGGGTCAGAATGAACACTGAAGCTTTCTTT; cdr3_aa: CASSDGVRMNTEAFF
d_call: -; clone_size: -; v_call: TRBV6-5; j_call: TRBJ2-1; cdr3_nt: TGTGCCAGCAGTTACCGGCCCTACAATGAGCAGTTCTTC; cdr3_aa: CASSYRPYNEQFF
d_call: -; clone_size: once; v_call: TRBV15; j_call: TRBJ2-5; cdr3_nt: TGTGCCACCAGCAGACAGGGGCAAGAGACCCAGTACTTC; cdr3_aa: CATSRQGQETQYF
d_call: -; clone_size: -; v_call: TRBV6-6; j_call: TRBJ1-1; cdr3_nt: TGTGCCAGCAGTCCTTGGGGGGGTGAAGCTTTCTTT; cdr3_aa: CASSPWGGEAFF
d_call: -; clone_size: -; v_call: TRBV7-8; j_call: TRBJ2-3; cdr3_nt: TGTGCCAGCAGTTCTGACAGGCGCACGCAGTGGTATTTT; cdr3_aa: CASSSDRRTQWYF
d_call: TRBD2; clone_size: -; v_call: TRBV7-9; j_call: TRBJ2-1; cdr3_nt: TGTGCCAGCAGCTTAGGGCTAGCGGGTAACTACAATGAGCAGTTCTTC; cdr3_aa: CASSLGLAGNYNEQFF
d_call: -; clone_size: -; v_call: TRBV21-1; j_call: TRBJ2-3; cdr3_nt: TGTGCCAGCATGAGGGAGGGACAGGGGGCCACAGATACGCAGTATTTT; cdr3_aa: CASMREGQGATDTQYF
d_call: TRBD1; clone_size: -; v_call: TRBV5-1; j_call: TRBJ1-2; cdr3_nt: TGCGCCAGCAGCTGGGACAGGGGAACCTATGGCTACACCTTC; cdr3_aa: CASSWDRGTYGYTF
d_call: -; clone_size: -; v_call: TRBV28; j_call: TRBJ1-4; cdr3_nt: TGTGCCAGCAGATCAGGGTACGAAAAACTGTTTTTT; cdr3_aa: CASRSGYEKLFF
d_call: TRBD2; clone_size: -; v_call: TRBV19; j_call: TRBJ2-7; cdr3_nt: TGTGCCAGTAGTGGGGGACTAGCGGTTACCTACGAGCAGTACTTC; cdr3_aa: CASSGGLAVTYEQYF
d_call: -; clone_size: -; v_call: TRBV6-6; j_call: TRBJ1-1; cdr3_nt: TGTGCCAGCAGTTACGACAGCTACACTGAAGCTTTCTTT; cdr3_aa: CASSYDSYTEAFF
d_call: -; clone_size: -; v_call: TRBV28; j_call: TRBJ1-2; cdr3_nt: TGTGCCAGCAGGTGGAGCTATGGCTACACCTTC; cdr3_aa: CASRWSYGYTF
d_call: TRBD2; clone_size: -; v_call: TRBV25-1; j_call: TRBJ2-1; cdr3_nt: TGTGCCAGCAGTAGTAGCGGGAGGATGAATGAGCAGTTCTTC; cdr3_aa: CASSSSGRMNEQFF
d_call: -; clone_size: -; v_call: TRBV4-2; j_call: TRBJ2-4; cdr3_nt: TGTGCCAGCAGCCAAGATGATATCCGGGGGCGGGTAAACATTCAGTACTTC; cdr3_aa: CASSQDDIRGRVNIQYF